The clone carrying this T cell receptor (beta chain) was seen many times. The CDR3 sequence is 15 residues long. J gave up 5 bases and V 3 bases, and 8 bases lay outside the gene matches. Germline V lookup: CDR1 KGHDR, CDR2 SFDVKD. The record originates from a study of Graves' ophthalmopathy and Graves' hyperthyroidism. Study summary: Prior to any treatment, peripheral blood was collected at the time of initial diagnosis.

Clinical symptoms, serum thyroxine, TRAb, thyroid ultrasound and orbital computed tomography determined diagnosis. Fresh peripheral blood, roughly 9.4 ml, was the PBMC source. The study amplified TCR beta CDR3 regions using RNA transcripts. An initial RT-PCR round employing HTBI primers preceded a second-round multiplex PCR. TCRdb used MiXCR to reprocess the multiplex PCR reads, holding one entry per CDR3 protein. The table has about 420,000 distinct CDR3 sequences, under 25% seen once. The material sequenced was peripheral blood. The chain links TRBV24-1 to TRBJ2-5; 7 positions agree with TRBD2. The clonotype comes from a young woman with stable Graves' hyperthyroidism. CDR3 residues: CATSDLAGAGETQYF. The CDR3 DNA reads TGTGCCACCAGTGATCTTGCGGGAGCTGGCGAGACCCAGTACTTC.